This T cell receptor beta chain appears in the sequencing data of a study of regulatory T cells in long-lasting Graves disease. General study results and limits: TCR diversity was lower in persistent Graves' patients (versus newly diagnosed ones). The persistent group shared 2,741 public clonotypes, more than the 950 to 1,000 shared by new patients.

About this clonotype: Its antigen remains unidentified.

Relying on iRepertoire HTBI primers and Arm-PCR of CDR3 regions, the team built TCR beta libraries. Each CDR3 protein is one row after TCRdb ran MiXCR on the multiplex PCR reads. The repertoire holds about 620,000 distinct CDR3 sequences, with roughly 15% as singletons. Germline CDR1 and CDR2: LGHDT and YNNKEL (reference sequence). The V end was cut by 2 bases, the J end by 3 bases, with 11 bases between. The CDR3 contains 15 residues. The time point here: newly diagnosed GD, antithyroid drugs for less than 3 months. The TCR library was made from RNA extracted from PBMCs. The same data also went into a second study, on T cells in Graves' hyperthyroidism and ophthalmopathy. As reported in that work: Most thyroid clonotypes that were expanded above 0.001 also turned up in blood. Ophthalmopathy was predicted by the model a median of around 5.9 months ahead of onset.

The genes are TRBV3-1 and TRBJ1-5, with TRBD1 as a possible D gene (5 bases). The receptor was derived from a woman aged 25 to 39 with Graves disease. Source: peripheral blood mononuclear cells (PBMCs), taken at new diagnosis, from a patient treated with antithyroid drugs. CDR3 DNA sequence: TGTGCCAGCAGCCAAATAAGCGGGGCCAATCAGCCCCAGCATTTT. The encoded protein is CASSQISGANQPQHF.